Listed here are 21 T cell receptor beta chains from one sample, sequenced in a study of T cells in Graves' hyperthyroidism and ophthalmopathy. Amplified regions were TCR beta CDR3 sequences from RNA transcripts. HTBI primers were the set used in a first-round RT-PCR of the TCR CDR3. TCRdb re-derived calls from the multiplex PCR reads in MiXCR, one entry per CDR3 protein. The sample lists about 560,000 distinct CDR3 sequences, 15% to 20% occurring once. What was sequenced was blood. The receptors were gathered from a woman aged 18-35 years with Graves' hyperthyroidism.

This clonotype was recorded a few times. CDR3 residues: CASGEQETQYF. CDR3 DNA: TGTGCCAGCGGGGAGCAAGAGACCCAGTACTTC. This chain connects TRBV5-5 to TRBJ2-5; maybe TRBD2 (5 bases). CDR3 length: 11 residues. Germline CDR1 is SGHKS and CDR2 is YYEKEE (reference sequence). The V end was cut by 7 bases, the J end by 2 bases, with 6 bases between.

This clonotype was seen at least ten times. CDR3 protein: CASSQVMNTEAFF. In nucleotides, the CDR3 is TGTGCCAGCAGCCAAGTCATGAACACTGAAGCTTTCTTT. V gene TRBV3-1 combines with J gene TRBJ1-1; D gene uncertain. Germline CDR1 LGHDT, CDR2 YNNKEL (reference sequence). The CDR3 extends over 13 amino acids. With 1 base removed from V and 0 bases from J, the gap between germline ends came to 3 bases.

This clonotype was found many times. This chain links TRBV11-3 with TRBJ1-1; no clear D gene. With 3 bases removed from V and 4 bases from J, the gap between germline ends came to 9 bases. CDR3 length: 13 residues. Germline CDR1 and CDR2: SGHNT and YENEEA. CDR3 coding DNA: TGTGCCAGCAGCTTTGGTACGGGCACTGAAGCTTTCTTT. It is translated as CASSFGTGTEAFF.

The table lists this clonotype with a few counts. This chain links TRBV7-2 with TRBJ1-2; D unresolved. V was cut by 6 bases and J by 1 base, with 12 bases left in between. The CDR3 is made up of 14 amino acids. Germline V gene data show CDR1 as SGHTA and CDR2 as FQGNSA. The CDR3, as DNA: TGTGCCAGCAGTGAGAGCCCTATTAACTATGGCTACACCTTC. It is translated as CASSESPINYGYTF.

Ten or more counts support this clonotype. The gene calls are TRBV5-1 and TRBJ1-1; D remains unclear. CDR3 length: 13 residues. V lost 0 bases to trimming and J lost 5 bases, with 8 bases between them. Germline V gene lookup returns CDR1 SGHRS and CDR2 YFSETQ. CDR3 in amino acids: CASSLEQETEAFF. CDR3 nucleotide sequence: TGCGCCAGCAGCTTGGAGCAGGAAACTGAAGCTTTCTTT. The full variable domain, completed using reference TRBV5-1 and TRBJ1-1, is KAGVTQTPRYLIKTRGQQVTLSCSPISGHRSVSWYQQTPGQGLQFLFEYFSETQRNKGNFPGRFSGRQFSNSRSEMNVSTLELGDSALYLCASSLEQETEAFFGQGTRLTVV.

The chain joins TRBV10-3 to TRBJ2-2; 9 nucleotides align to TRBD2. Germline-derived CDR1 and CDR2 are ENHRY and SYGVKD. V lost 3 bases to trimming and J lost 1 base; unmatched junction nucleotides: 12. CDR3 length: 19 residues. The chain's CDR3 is CAISDSRRGTSRNTGELFF. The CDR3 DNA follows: TGTGCCATCAGTGATTCAAGAAGAGGGACTAGCAGGAACACCGGGGAGCTGTTTTTT.

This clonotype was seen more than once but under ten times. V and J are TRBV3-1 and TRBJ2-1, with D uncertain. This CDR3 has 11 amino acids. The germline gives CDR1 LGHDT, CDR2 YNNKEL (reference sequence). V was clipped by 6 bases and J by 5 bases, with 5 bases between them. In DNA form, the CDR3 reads TGTGCCAGCAGGCAAAACAATGAGCAGTTCTTC. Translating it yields CASRQNNEQFF.

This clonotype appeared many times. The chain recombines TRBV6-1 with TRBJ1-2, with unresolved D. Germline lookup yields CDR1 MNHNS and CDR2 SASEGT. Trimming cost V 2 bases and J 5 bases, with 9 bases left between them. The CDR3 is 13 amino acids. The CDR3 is CASSEIGPYGYTF. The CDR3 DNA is TGTGCCAGCAGTGAAATTGGTCCTTATGGCTACACCTTC.

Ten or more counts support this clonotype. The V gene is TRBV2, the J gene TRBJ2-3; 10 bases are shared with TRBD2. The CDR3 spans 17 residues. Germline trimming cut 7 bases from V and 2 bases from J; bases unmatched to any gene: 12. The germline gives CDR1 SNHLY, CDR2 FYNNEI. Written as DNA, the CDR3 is TGTGCCAGCACCCTAGGGCTAGCGGGAGTAACCACAGATACGCAGTATTTT. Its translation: CASTLGLAGVTTDTQYF.

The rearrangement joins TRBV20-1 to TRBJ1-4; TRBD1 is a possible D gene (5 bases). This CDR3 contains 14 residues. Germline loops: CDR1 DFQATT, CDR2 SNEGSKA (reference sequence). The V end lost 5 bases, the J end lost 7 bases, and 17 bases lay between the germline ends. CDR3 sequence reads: CSAWGPYESEKLFF. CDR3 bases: TGCAGTGCTTGGGGACCTTATGAGAGTGAAAAACTGTTTTTT.

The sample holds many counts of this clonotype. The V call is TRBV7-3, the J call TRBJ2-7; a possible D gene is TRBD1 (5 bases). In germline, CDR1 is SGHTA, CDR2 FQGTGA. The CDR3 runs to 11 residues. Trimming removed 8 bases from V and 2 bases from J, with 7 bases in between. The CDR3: CASGATYEQYF. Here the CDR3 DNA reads TGTGCCAGCGGGGCCACCTACGAGCAGTACTTC.

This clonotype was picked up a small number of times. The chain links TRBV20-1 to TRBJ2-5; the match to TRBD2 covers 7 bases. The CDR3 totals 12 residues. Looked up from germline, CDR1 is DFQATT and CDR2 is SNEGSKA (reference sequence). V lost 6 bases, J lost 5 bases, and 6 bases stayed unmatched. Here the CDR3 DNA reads TGCAGTGCCCCCACTAGCGCCGAGACCCAGTACTTC. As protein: CSAPTSAETQYF.

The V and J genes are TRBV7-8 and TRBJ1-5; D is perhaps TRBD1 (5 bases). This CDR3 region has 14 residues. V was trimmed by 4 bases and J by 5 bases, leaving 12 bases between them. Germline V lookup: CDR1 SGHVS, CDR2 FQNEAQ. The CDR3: CASSSQAGHQPQHF. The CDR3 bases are TGTGCCAGCAGCTCACAGGCTGGCCATCAGCCCCAGCATTTT.

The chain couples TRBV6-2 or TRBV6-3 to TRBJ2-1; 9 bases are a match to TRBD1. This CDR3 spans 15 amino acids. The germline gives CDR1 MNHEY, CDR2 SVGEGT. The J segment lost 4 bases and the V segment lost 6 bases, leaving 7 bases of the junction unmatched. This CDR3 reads CASSHGTGIYNEQFF. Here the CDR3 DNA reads TGTGCCAGCAGCCACGGGACAGGGATTTACAATGAGCAGTTCTTC.

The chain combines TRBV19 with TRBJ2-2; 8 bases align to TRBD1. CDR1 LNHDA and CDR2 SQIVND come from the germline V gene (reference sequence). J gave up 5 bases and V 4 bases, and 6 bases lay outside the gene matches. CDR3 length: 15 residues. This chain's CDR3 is CASSTRTGLTGELFF. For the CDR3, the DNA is TGTGCCAGTAGTACTAGGACAGGGCTAACCGGGGAGCTGTTTTTT.

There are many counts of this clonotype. In DNA, the CDR3 is TGTGCCAGCACTCCCCGGGCGTTGAACACTGAAGCTTTCTTT. Translating it yields CASTPRALNTEAFF. This chain joins TRBV6-1 and TRBJ1-1; D ambiguous. There are 14 residues in the CDR3. Germline values: CDR1 MNHNS, CDR2 SASEGT. V was cut by 7 bases and J by 0 bases, with 12 bases left in between.

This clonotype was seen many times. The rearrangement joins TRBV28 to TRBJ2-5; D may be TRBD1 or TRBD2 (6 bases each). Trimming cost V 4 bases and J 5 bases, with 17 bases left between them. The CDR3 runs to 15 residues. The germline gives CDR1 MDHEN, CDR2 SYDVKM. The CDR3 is CASSWRGGRMETQYF. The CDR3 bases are TGTGCCAGCAGTTGGCGAGGGGGGAGGATGGAGACCCAGTACTTC.

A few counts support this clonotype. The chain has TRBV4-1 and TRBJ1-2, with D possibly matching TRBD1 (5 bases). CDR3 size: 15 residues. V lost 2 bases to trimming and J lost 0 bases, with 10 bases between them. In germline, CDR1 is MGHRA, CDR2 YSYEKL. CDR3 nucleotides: TGCGCCAGCAGCCAACCGGGACGCACTAACTATGGCTACACCTTC. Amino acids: CASSQPGRTNYGYTF.

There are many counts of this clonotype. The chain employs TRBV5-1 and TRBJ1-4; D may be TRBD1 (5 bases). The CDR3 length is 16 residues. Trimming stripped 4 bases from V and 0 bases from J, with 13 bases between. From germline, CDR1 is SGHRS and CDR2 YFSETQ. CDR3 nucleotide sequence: TGCGCCAGCAGCCTAAACTGGGGGACAACTAATGAAAAACTGTTTTTT. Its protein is CASSLNWGTTNEKLFF.

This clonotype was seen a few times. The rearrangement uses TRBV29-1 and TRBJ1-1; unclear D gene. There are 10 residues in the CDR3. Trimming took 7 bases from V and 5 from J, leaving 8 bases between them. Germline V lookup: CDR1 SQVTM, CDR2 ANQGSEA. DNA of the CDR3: TGCAGCGCTCGGGCGACTGAAGCTTTCTTT. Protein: CSARATEAFF.

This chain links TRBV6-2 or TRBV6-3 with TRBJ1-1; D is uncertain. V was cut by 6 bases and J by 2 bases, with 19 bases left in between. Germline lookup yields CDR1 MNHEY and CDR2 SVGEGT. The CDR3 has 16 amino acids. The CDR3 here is CASSRQPQAVNTEAFF. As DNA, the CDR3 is TGTGCCAGCAGCCGACAACCCCAGGCGGTCAACACTGAAGCTTTCTTT.